This TCR beta chain was documented in a study of tumor and adjacent non-tumor tissue in lung cancer. Overall study: The patients, 10 to 11 men and four to six women, were about 31 to 76 with stage I to III disease.

The CDR3 spans 17 residues. V was clipped by 2 bases and J by 4 bases; unmatched bases: 6. Findings of the study overall: TCR diversity was significantly greater in tumor than normal lung tissue. Top 100 clones took a larger repertoire share in normal lung.

This clonotype was seen just once. Its antigen is not identified. This could be a read error, since a much larger clone is one nucleotide away. TCRbeta libraries were built with three rounds of nested PCR, modified from ARM-PCR. One entry per CDR3 protein, called by TCRdb with MiXCR from the multiplex PCR reads. The data contain roughly 140,000 distinct CDR3 sequences, approximately 66% of them singletons. No cell sorting was done before RNA was extracted from the tissue. The sample consisted of lung tumor tissue. The sequence was obtained from a man aged 55 to 70 with small cell lung cancer. The J gene is TRBJ2-3, the V gene TRBV12-3 or TRBV12-4, with TRBD2 matching 13 bases. The CDR3 region has the DNA TGTGCCAGCAGTTTACGTGGACTAGCGGGAGAGTCAGATACGCAGTATTTT. It translates to CASSLRGLAGESDTQYF.